This T cell receptor (beta chain) derives from a study of cytomegalovirus exposure and HLA in healthy donors. General observations from the study: In a later analysis, a missense DCLRE1C variant was linked to TCR beta V- and J-gene trimming. Later on, an analysis tied about 17,000 TCR beta sequences to HLA alleles at 0.05 false discovery rate.

The germline gives CDR1 MDHEN, CDR2 SYDVKM. V lost 2 bases and J 4 bases, leaving 12 bases between the germline ends. The CDR3 has 14 residues. The PCR had 60 Vbeta and 13 Jbeta primers. Measured with immunoSEQ multiplex PCR; TCRdb has only the in-frame clones, and not every one. The sample has about 150,000 clones, roughly 82% seen once; the top ten hold about 5%. As to this clone: Its antigen remains unknown.

Sequenced: PBMCs. This sequence was found in a man aged 25-40 years in good health and CMV-seropositive. The V gene is TRBV28, the J gene TRBJ2-7; maybe TRBD1 (6 bases). CDR3 nucleotide sequence: TGTGCCAGCAGTTTAAGAAGGACAGCTTACGAGCAGTACTTC. Amino acid sequence: CASSLRRTAYEQYF.